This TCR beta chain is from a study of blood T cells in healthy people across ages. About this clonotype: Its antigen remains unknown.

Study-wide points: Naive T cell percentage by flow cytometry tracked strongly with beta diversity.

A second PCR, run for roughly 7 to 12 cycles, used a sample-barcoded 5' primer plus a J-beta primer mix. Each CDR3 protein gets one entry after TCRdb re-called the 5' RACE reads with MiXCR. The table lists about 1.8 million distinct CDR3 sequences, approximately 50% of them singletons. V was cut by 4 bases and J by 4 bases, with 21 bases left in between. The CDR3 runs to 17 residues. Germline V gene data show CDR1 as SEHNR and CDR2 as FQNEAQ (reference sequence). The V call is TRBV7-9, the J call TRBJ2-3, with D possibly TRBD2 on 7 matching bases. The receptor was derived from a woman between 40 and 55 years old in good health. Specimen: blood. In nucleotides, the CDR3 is TGTGCCAGCAGCTCCTTAGGGGGGGGCCTTGAATCAGATACGCAGTATTTT. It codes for CASSSLGGGLESDTQYF.